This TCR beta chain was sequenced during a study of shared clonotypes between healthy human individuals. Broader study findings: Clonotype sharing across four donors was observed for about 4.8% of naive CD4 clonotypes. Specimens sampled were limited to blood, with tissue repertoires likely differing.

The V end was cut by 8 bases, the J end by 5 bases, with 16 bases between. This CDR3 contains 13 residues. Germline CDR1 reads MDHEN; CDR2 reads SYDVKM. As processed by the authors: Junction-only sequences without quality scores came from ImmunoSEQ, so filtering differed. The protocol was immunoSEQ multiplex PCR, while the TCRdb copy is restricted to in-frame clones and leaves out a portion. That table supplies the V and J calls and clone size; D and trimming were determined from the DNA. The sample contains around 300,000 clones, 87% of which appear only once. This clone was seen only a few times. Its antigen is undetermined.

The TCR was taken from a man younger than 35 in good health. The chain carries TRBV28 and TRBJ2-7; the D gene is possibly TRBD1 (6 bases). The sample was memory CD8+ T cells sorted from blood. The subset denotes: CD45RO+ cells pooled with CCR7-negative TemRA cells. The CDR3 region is CASGTGIRNEQYF. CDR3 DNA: TGTGCCAGCGGAACAGGGATCAGGAACGAGCAGTACTTC.